A selection of T cell receptor beta chains follows, all from one sample in a study of T cell repertoires in cytomegalovirus infection. TCRdb analysed the reads with MiXCR anew, one entry per CDR3 protein. The sample comprises 350,000 to 550,000 distinct CDR3 sequences, approximately 30% of which are singletons, and roughly 13% rests with the top ten. Sample: PBMCs. The source of these receptors is a human donor in good health (CMV status not recorded). Some clones in this sample may be carry-over from other donors' samples. The CDR3 runs from the conserved cysteine through the conserved F or W. A D gene is named only where the DNA matches it firmly. Expanded clones are given a class, and other clones once, few, many or no size at all.

>TRBD1|few|TRBV28|TRBJ1-1
TGTGCCAGCAGCCCGACAGGGGTTAGCACTGAAGCTTTCTTT
CASSPTGVSTEAFF
>TRBD1|few|TRBV15|TRBJ2-1
TGTGCCACCAGCAGAGAGGGAACAGGGGGGTACAATGAGCAGTTCTTC
CATSREGTGGYNEQFF
>.|.|TRBV4-3|TRBJ2-7
TGCGCCAGCAGCCAAGAAACGGCCGGCGGGGAGCAGTACTTC
CASSQETAGGEQYF
>.|few|TRBV11-2|TRBJ1-1
TGTGCCAGCAGCTTTCGGACGCGGACTGAAGCTTTCTTT
CASSFRTRTEAFF
>.|.|TRBV28|TRBJ2-2
TGTGCCAGCAGCCTGACACGGTATGGTGGAGAGCTGTTTTTT
CASSLTRYGGELFF
>.|once|TRBV4-2|TRBJ1-2
TGTGCCAGCAGCCAAGACTACGGACACCCTAACTATGGCTACACCTTC
CASSQDYGHPNYGYTF
>.|.|TRBV28|TRBJ1-5
TGTGCCAGCGGCCCGGGGAATGGCAATCAGCCCCAGCATTTT
CASGPGNGNQPQHF
>.|.|TRBV20-1|TRBJ2-7
TGCAGCGAAAGCGGGTCGCTGCAGGCCGAGCAGTACTTC
CSESGSLQAEQYF
>.|.|TRBV4-3|TRBJ1-2
TGCGCCAGCAGCCAAGATTCGGGCACCTCCTATGGCTACACCTTC
CASSQDSGTSYGYTF
>.|few|TRBV7-3|TRBJ2-3
TGTGCCAGCAGCTCCGAGGGGGGGCTTGATACGCAGTATTTT
CASSSEGGLDTQYF
>.|many|TRBV2|TRBJ2-1
TGTGCCAGCAGTGGGATAGGGGACAATGAGCAGTTCTTC
CASSGIGDNEQFF
>TRBD1|.|TRBV7-9|TRBJ1-5
TGTGCCAGCAGCCCAGGGACAGGGGTTACGGGCAATCAGCCCCAGCATTTT
CASSPGTGVTGNQPQHF
>.|few|TRBV29-1|TRBJ2-3
TGCAGCGTTGAATGGTCTAGCTCTAGCACAGATACGCAGTATTTT
CSVEWSSSSTDTQYF